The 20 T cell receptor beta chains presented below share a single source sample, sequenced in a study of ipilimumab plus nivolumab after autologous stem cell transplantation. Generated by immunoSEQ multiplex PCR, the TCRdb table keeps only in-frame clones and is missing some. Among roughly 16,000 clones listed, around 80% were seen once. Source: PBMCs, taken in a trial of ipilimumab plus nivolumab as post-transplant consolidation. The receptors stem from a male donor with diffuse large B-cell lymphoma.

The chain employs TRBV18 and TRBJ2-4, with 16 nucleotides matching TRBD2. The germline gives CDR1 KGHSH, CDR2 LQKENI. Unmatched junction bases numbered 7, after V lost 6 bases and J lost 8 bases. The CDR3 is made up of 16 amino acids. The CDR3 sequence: CASSLGLAGGPHIQYF. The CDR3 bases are TGTGCCAGCTCCCTGGGACTAGCGGGAGGGCCCCACATTCAGTACTTC.

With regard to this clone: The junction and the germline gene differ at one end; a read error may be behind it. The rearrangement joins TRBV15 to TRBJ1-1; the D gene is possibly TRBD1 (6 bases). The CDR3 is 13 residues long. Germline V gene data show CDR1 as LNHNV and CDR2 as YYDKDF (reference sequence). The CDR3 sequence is CATGLNRDLETFF. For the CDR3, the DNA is TGTGCCACCGGGCTGAACAGGGACCTTGAAACTTTCTTT.

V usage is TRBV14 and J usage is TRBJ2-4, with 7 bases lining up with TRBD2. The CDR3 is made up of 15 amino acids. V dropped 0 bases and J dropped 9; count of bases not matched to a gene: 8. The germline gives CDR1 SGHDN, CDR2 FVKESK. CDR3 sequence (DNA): TGTGCCAGCAGCCAAGAGAGATCCGGACTAGGCATTCAGTACTTC. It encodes CASSQERSGLGIQYF.

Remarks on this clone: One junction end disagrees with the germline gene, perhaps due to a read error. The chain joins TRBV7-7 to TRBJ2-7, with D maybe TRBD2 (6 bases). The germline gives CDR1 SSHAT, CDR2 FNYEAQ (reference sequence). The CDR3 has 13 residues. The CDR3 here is CASSLVPGGEQYF. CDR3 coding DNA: TGTGCTAGCAGCTTAGTACCCGGGGGCGAGCAGTACTTC.

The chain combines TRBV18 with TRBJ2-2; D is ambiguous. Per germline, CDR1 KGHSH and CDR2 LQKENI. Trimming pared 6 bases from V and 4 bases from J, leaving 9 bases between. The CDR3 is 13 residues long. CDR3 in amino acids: CASSFSITGELFF. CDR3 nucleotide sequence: TGTGCCAGCTCCTTTAGCATCACCGGGGAGCTGTTTTTT.

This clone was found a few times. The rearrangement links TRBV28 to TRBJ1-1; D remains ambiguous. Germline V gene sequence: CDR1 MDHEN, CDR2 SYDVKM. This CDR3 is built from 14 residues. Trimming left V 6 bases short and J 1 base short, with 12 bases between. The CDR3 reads CASSSGWGNTEAFF. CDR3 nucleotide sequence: TGTGCCAGCAGCTCCGGTTGGGGGAACACTGAAGCTTTCTTT.

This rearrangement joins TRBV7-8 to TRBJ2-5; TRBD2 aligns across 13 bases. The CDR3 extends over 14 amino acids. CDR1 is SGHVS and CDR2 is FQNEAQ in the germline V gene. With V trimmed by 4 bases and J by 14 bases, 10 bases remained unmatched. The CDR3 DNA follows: TGTGCCAGCAGCTCAACTAGCGGGGGGGCCAATGATTACTTC. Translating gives CASSSTSGGANDYF. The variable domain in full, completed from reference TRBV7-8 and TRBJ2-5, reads GAGVSQSPRYKVAKRGQDVALRCDPISGHVSLFWYQQALGQGPEFLTYFQNEAQLDKSGLPSDRFFAERPEGSVSTLKIQRTQQEDSAVYLCASSSTSGGANDYFGPGTRLLVL.

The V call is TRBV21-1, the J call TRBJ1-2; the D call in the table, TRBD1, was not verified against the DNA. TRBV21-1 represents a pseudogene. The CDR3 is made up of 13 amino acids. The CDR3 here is CASTPGTGGGYTF. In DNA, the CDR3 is TGTGCCAGCACCCCCGGGACAGGGGGCGGCTACACCTTC.

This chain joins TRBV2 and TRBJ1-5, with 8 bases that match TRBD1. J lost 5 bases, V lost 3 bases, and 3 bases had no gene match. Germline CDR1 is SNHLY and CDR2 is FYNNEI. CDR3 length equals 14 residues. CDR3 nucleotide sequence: TGTGCCAGCAGTGATGGGACAGGTCATCAGCCCCAGCATTTT. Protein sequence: CASSDGTGHQPQHF.

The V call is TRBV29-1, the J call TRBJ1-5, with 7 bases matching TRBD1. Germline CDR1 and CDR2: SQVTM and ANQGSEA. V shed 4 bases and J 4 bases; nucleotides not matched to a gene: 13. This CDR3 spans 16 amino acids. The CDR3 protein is CSVVPVVRGENQPQHF. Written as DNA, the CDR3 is TGCAGCGTTGTTCCGGTGGTCAGGGGGGAAAATCAGCCCCAGCATTTT.

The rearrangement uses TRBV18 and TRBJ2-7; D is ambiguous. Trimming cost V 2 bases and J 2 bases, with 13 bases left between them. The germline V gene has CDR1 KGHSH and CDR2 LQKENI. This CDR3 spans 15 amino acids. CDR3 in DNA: TGTGCCAGCTCACCAGAGTTGGGCCGTACCTACGAGCAGTACTTC. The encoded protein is CASSPELGRTYEQYF. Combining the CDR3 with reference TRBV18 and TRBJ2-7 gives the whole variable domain NAGVMQNPRHLVRRRGQEARLRCSPMKGHSHVYWYRQLPEEGLKFMVYLQKENIIDESGMPKERFSAEFPKEGPSILRIQQVVRGDSAAYFCASSPELGRTYEQYFGPGTRLTVT.

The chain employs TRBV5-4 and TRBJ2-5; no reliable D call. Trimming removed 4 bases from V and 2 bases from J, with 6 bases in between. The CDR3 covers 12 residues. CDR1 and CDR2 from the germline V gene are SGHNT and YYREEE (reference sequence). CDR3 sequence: CASSGDQETQYF. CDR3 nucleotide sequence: TGTGCCAGCAGCGGCGATCAAGAGACCCAGTACTTC.

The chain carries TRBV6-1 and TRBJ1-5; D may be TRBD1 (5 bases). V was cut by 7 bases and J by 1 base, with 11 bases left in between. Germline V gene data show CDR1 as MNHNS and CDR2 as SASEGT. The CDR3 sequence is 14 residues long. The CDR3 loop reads CASTHGGSNQPQHF. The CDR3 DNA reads TGTGCCAGCACCCATGGGGGGAGCAATCAGCCCCAGCATTTT.

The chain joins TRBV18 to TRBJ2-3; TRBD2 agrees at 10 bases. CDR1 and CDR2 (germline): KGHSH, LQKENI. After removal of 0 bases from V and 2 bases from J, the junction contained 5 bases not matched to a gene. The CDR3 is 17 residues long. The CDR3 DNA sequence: TGTGCCAGCTCACCACCGACCGGGACTAGCGACACAGATACGCAGTATTTT. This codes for CASSPPTGTSDTDTQYF.

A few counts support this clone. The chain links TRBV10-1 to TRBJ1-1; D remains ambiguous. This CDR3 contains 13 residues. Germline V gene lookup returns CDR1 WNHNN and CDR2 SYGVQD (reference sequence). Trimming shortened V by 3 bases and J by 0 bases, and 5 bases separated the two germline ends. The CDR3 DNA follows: TGCGCCAGCAGTGAACAGCTGAACACTGAAGCTTTCTTT. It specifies CASSEQLNTEAFF.

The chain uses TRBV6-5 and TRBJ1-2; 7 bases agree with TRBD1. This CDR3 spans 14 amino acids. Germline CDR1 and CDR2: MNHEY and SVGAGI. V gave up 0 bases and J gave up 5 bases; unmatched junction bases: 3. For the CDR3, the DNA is TGTGCCAGCAGTTACTCGACAGGGAGGTATGGCTACACCTTC. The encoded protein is CASSYSTGRYGYTF.

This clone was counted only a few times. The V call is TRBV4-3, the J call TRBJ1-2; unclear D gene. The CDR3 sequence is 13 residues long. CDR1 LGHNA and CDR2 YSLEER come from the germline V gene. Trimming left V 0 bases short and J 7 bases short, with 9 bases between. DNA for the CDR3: TGCGCCAGCAGCCAAGAGGGTGTGGTTGGCTACACCTTC. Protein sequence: CASSQEGVVGYTF.

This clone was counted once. This CDR3 reads CASSFTTGGHEKLFF. As DNA, the CDR3 is TGTGCCAGCAGTTTCACGACAGGGGGTCATGAAAAACTGTTTTTT. This chain links TRBV28 with TRBJ1-4; TRBD1 aligns across 9 bases. Germline V gene lookup returns CDR1 MDHEN and CDR2 SYDVKM. The trim removed 3 bases at V and 6 bases at J, leaving 5 bases unmatched. The CDR3 has 15 residues.

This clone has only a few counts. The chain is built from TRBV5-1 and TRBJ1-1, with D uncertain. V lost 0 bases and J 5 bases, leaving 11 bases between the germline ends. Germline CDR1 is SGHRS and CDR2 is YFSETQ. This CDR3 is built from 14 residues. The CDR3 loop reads CASSLAPGTTEAFF. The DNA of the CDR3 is TGCGCCAGCAGCTTGGCCCCGGGTACTACTGAAGCTTTCTTT.

The DNA for the CDR3 is TGCAGCGTTGAATTTAATCACAATGAGCAGTTCTTC. It codes for CSVEFNHNEQFF. This chain uses TRBV29-1 with TRBJ2-1; no definite D call. This CDR3 is 12 amino acids long. V was cut by 2 bases and J by 5 bases, with 7 bases left in between. Germline V gives CDR1 SQVTM, CDR2 ANQGSEA.